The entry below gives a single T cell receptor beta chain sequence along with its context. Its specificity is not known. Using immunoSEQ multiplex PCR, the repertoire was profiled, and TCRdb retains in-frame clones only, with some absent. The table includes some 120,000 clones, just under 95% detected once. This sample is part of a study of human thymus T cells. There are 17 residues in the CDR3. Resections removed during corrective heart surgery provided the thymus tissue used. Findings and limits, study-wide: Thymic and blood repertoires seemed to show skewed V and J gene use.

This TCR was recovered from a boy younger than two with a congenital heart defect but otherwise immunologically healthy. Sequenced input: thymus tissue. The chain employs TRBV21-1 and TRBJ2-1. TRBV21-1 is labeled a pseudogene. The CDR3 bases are TGTGCCAGCAGCAAAGCCCTAAACGGGGCCAACAACAATGAGCAGTTCTTC. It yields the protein CASSKALNGANNNEQFF.